Listed here are 25 T cell receptor beta chains from one sample, sequenced in a study of read filtering for tumor transcriptome and immune sequencing. This library used 300 to 500 ng RNA and molecular barcoded adaptors spanning alpha/delta and beta/gamma chains. TCRdb redid the calling of the reads with MiXCR, one entry per CDR3 protein. The profile shows about 38,000 distinct CDR3 sequences, 13% to 15% of them singletons. The source material was a population of CD138-negative cells sorted from bone marrow. The receptor set was obtained from a donor aged 40 or over with multiple myeloma.

The sample holds many counts of this clonotype. The chain uses TRBV7-9 and TRBJ1-5; D not certain. The germline gives CDR1 SEHNR, CDR2 FQNEAQ (reference sequence). The CDR3 is made up of 15 amino acids. Deletions cut 5 bases from V and 1 base from J, with 12 bases between. DNA for the CDR3: TGTGCCAGCAGCGCAGGAGGGTCCAGCAATCAGCCCCAGCATTTT. Its protein product is CASSAGGSSNQPQHF.

This clonotype showed up just a few times. The chain's CDR3 is CASTPSPGAGYTDTQYF. CDR3 DNA: TGTGCCAGCACTCCATCCCCCGGCGCAGGTTACACAGATACGCAGTATTTT. The genes are TRBV27 and TRBJ2-3, with D unclear. The CDR3 has 17 residues. The germline CDR1 and CDR2 sequences are MNHEY and SMNVEV (reference sequence). V was cut by 7 bases and J by 2 bases, with 22 bases left in between.

This clonotype was seen at least ten times. Written as DNA, the CDR3 is TGTGCCAGCACCTCCGGGACAGGGTTAGGTGAAAAACTGTTTTTT. Protein product: CASTSGTGLGEKLFF. The rearrangement joins TRBV28 to TRBJ1-4; 9 bases map to TRBD1. There are 15 residues in the CDR3. Looked up from germline, CDR1 is MDHEN and CDR2 is SYDVKM. J gave up 7 bases and V 7 bases, and 10 bases lay outside the gene matches.

This clonotype was picked up many times. V usage is TRBV18 and J usage is TRBJ2-1, with D possibly TRBD2 on 5 matching bases. This CDR3 is built from 14 residues. Germline CDR1 and CDR2: KGHSH and LQKENI. V shed 1 base and J shed 5 bases, with 9 bases lying between them. DNA of the CDR3: TGTGCCAGCTCACCACTTACCGGGGACAATGAGCAGTTCTTC. It encodes CASSPLTGDNEQFF.

This clonotype was counted ten times or more. The chain recombines TRBV20-1 with TRBJ2-5; D is unresolved. The CDR3 sequence is 14 residues long. Trimming took off 5 bases at V and 4 bases at J, with 17 bases between the two ends. CDR1 and CDR2 from the germline V gene are DFQATT and SNEGSKA (reference sequence). The CDR3 protein is CSALTVGRGETQYF. The CDR3 DNA follows: TGCAGTGCTCTGACCGTGGGTCGAGGAGAGACCCAGTACTTC.

In its sample, this clonotype was seen many times. CDR3 nucleotides: TGTGCCAGCAGTGAGCAGCCATCCTACAATGAGCAGTTCTTC. As protein: CASSEQPSYNEQFF. The chain is built from TRBV6-4 and TRBJ2-1; D remains ambiguous. The CDR3 sequence is 14 residues long. The germline V gene has CDR1 MRHNA and CDR2 SNTAGT. Trimming cost V 3 bases and J 1 base, with 7 bases left between them.

This clonotype appeared many times. The chain is built from TRBV9 and TRBJ2-2, with D uncertain. V dropped 0 bases and J dropped 4 bases, with 16 bases sitting between them. Germline V gene data show CDR1 as SGDLS and CDR2 as YYNGEE. The CDR3 is made up of 17 amino acids. The CDR3 region is CASSVGAPGIGTGELFF. The CDR3 region has the DNA TGTGCCAGCAGCGTAGGGGCCCCGGGTATCGGCACCGGGGAGCTGTTTTTT.

This clonotype came up many times. The chain uses TRBV7-6 and TRBJ2-3; the D call may be TRBD1 or TRBD2 (5 bases each). This CDR3 has 16 amino acids. Trimming cost V 2 bases and J 6 bases, with 18 bases left between them. Germline CDR1 reads SGHVS; CDR2 reads FNYEAQ. The CDR3 coding sequence is TGTGCCAGCAGCTTACAGTATGGGGGTCAAGGGGATACGCAGTATTTT. This translates into CASSLQYGGQGDTQYF.

The rearrangement uses TRBV20-1 and TRBJ2-7; D is ambiguous. CDR3 length: 13 residues. V was cut by 6 bases and J by 3 bases, with 15 bases left in between. Germline loops: CDR1 DFQATT, CDR2 SNEGSKA (reference sequence). CDR3 nucleotides: TGCAGTGCCAGCCAGATAAGGTTCTACGAGCAGTACTTC. This translates into CSASQIRFYEQYF.

Ten or more counts support this clonotype. V is TRBV7-2 and J is TRBJ2-7; 11 positions agree with TRBD1. The J segment lost 6 bases and the V segment lost 4 bases, leaving 8 bases of the junction unmatched. Germline CDR1 SGHTA, CDR2 FQGNSA. This CDR3 region has 15 residues. The DNA of the CDR3 is TGTGCCAGCAGCTCCACTTCCGGGACAGGGGGCGAGCAGTACTTC. Its protein is CASSSTSGTGGEQYF.

This clonotype has ten or more counts. The V gene is TRBV2, the J gene TRBJ2-4; D is possibly TRBD1 (6 bases). Germline loops: CDR1 SNHLY, CDR2 FYNNEI. Trimming took 6 bases from V and 13 from J, leaving 13 bases between them. There are 11 residues in the CDR3. This CDR3 reads CASSQGPEQYF. CDR3 nucleotides: TGTGCCAGCAGCCAGGGGCCCGAACAGTACTTC.

This clonotype was seen many times. The J gene is TRBJ1-2, the V gene TRBV6-5, with TRBD1 as a possible D gene (5 bases). The CDR3 is made up of 13 amino acids. Per germline, CDR1 MNHEY and CDR2 SVGAGI. Trimming pared 2 bases from V and 7 bases from J, leaving 11 bases between. The CDR3 loop is CASSYGGSRGYTF. CDR3 DNA: TGTGCCAGCAGTTACGGGGGGTCTCGTGGCTACACCTTC.

Many counts were recorded for this clonotype. The chain couples TRBV6-5 to TRBJ2-5, with D perhaps matching TRBD2 (7 bases). V was cut by 2 bases and J by 3 bases, with 13 bases left in between. The CDR3 totals 15 residues. CDR1 is MNHEY, CDR2 SVGAGI, per germline. CDR3 amino acids: CASSYGGAGEETQYF. In DNA form, the CDR3 reads TGTGCCAGCAGTTACGGGGGGGCAGGGGAAGAGACCCAGTACTTC.

This clonotype was recorded once. No conserved phenylalanine or tryptophan is present at the end of the CDR3, so a read error is the likely explanation. The V and J genes are TRBV20-1 and TRBJ2-1; maybe TRBD2 (6 bases). Germline V gene sequence: CDR1 DFQATT, CDR2 SNEGSKA (reference sequence). The CDR3 is 14 amino acids. The CDR3 spells CNARRASSYNEQFL. As DNA, the CDR3 is TGCAATGCTAGGAGGGCGAGCTCCTACAATGAGCAGTTCCTC.

Points on this clonotype: Just one base apart from a much larger clone, this may be a read error. The chain is built from TRBV15 and TRBJ1-4; D unclear. The V and J ends lost 5 bases and 6 bases respectively, with 10 bases between them. This CDR3 is built from 13 residues. In germline, CDR1 is LNHNV, CDR2 YYDKDF (reference sequence). The CDR3 DNA is TGTGCCACCAGCGAACGTTCAGATGAAAAACTGTTTTTT. Amino acids: CATSERSDEKLFF.

This clonotype occurred many times. The gene calls are TRBV5-1 and TRBJ2-7; D is ambiguous. Germline lookup yields CDR1 SGHRS and CDR2 YFSETQ. There are 14 residues in the CDR3. Trimming took 2 bases from V and 1 from J, leaving 10 bases between them. CDR3 amino acids: CASSLISLSYEQYF. In DNA, the CDR3 is TGCGCCAGCAGCTTAATCTCACTATCCTACGAGCAGTACTTC.

At least ten counts were recorded for this clonotype. The CDR3 sequence is CASSLSDTSNQPQHF. The CDR3 DNA sequence: TGTGCCAGCAGCTTATCTGACACTAGCAATCAGCCCCAGCATTTT. The V call is TRBV7-8, the J call TRBJ1-5, with unresolved D. The germline gives CDR1 SGHVS, CDR2 FQNEAQ. Trimming removed 2 bases at V and 0 bases at J, with 8 bases between. This CDR3 is 15 amino acids long.

This clonotype was detected many times. The chain is built from TRBV29-1 and TRBJ2-7; D might be TRBD1 (6 bases). CDR3 length: 13 residues. CDR1 is SQVTM, CDR2 ANQGSEA, per germline. Trimming took 4 bases from V and 4 from J, leaving 14 bases between them. The CDR3 protein is CSVGPRGLYEQYF. Here the CDR3 DNA reads TGCAGCGTTGGACCCAGGGGTCTATACGAGCAGTACTTC.

In this sample, this clonotype turned up many times. The V gene is TRBV12-3 or TRBV12-4, the J gene TRBJ2-2; D is possibly TRBD1 or TRBD2 (5 bases each). The CDR3 sequence is 13 residues long. The V gene lost 3 bases and the J gene lost 5 bases, with 7 bases spanning the gap. CDR3: CASSFGGTGELFF. As DNA, the CDR3 is TGTGCCAGCAGTTTTGGGGGAACCGGGGAGCTGTTTTTT.

This clonotype has ten or more counts. This rearrangement joins TRBV9 to TRBJ1-5; 7 nucleotides match TRBD1. Germline trimming cut 0 bases from V and 4 bases from J; bases unmatched to any gene: 1. CDR1 and CDR2 (germline): SGDLS, YYNGEE. The CDR3 length is 14 residues. CDR3 coding DNA: TGTGCCAGCAGCGTAGGACAGGGTAATCAGCCCCAGCATTTT. Residues: CASSVGQGNQPQHF.

This clonotype was observed at least ten times. The V and J genes are TRBV6-1 and TRBJ2-3; D might be TRBD1 (5 bases). Looked up from germline, CDR1 is MNHNS and CDR2 is SASEGT. V lost 7 bases to trimming and J lost 3 bases, with 26 bases between them. This CDR3 has 18 residues. CDR3 in DNA: TGTGCCAGCAAAATCCGACAGATTCCCCAGGTTCGGACAGATACGCAGTATTTT. It yields the protein CASKIRQIPQVRTDTQYF.

This clonotype was seen at least ten times. The chain couples TRBV7-9 to TRBJ1-5; D is perhaps TRBD1 (5 bases). The CDR3 is 14 residues long. Trimming took off 8 bases at V and 3 bases at J, with 14 bases between the two ends. CDR1 is SEHNR, CDR2 FQNEAQ, per germline (reference sequence). The CDR3 DNA sequence: TGTGCCAGCGCCCGGGGGGGGTCCAATCAGCCCCAGCATTTT. Translation gives CASARGGSNQPQHF.

This clonotype was seen many times. The chain couples TRBV6-6 to TRBJ2-7; the D gene is possibly TRBD1 (5 bases). Germline V lookup: CDR1 MNHNY, CDR2 SVGAGI (reference sequence). CDR3 size: 14 residues. V was clipped by 2 bases and J by 2 bases, with 10 bases between them. CDR3: CASSYEDKTYEQYF. CDR3 DNA: TGTGCCAGCAGTTACGAGGACAAGACCTACGAGCAGTACTTC.

About this clonotype itself: The likely explanation is a read error, given a far larger clone one base away. This CDR3 is CAGSPGAINEQFF. CDR3 sequence (DNA): TGTGCCGGCAGCCCTGGGGCCATAAATGAGCAGTTCTTC. The chain has TRBV11-3 and TRBJ2-1; TRBD1 is a possible D gene (5 bases). Germline V lookup: CDR1 SGHNT, CDR2 YENEEA. The CDR3 totals 13 residues.

Many counts were recorded for this clonotype. This chain joins TRBV7-2 and TRBJ1-1, with a tentative D call TRBD1 (5 bases). Trimming left V 1 base short and J 4 bases short, with 13 bases between. The CDR3 extends over 15 amino acids. The germline CDR1 and CDR2 sequences are SGHTA and FQGNSA. The CDR3 loop is CASSLVEGGGTEAFF. The CDR3 coding sequence is TGTGCCAGCAGCTTAGTTGAGGGTGGGGGCACTGAAGCTTTCTTT.